This T cell receptor (beta chain) was recorded in a study of blood T cell repertoires in COVID-19. Study details: From T cells, B-cell-depleted T cells, or PBMCs came the material, which was cDNA or gDNA.

Participant-reported clinical history was the basis for cohort assignment. The data were produced by immunoSEQ multiplex PCR, yet TCRdb's version contains in-frame clones alone and is incomplete. The repertoire holds a few hundred thousand clones, about 87% seen once, with less than 2.5% in the top ten. Germline trimming cut 2 bases from V and 3 bases from J; bases unmatched to any gene: 5. Germline V CDR1 and CDR2: MDHEN, SYDVKM. The CDR3 has 16 amino acids. The sample comprised PBMCs or T cells enriched from blood (not recorded which). The chain combines TRBV28 with TRBJ2-1; 9 positions match TRBD1. The receptor was isolated from a man between 40 and 49 years old in a cohort exposed to, infected with or recovered from COVID-19 (not recorded which). This CDR3 reads CASSLGGTGIYNEQFF. As DNA, the CDR3 is TGTGCCAGCAGTTTAGGTGGGACAGGGATCTACAATGAGCAGTTCTTC. Together with reference TRBV28 and TRBJ2-1, the CDR3 gives the full variable domain: DVKVTQSSRYLVKRTGEKVFLECVQDMDHENMFWYRQDPGLGLRLIYFSYDVKMKEKGDIPEGYSVSREKKERFSLILESASTNQTSMYLCASSLGGTGIYNEQFFGPGTRLTVL.